This T cell receptor beta chain derives from a study of post-analysis software for immune sequencing data. Overall study findings and caveats: About five TRBV segments occurring more often in patients than controls included TRBV5-6, TRBV5-1 and TRBV20-1. Strong same-batch co-clustering of samples appeared with F measure clustering.

Worth noting for this clonotype: What it recognizes is unknown.

The TCR beta cDNA libraries contained unique molecular identifiers. TCRdb processed the PCR reads anew with MiXCR; each CDR3 protein has one entry. The sample has hundreds of thousands of distinct CDR3 sequences, about 53% seen once. CDR3 size: 13 residues. Germline CDR1 SGHTA, CDR2 FQGNSA. Trimming stripped 5 bases from V and 4 bases from J, with 11 bases between. The chain recombines TRBV7-2 with TRBJ2-5, with D possibly TRBD1 on 6 matching bases. Material: blood. This clonotype was sampled from a girl aged 5 to 17 with multiple sclerosis. This chain's CDR3 is CASSPRTAETQYF. For the CDR3, the DNA is TGTGCCAGCAGCCCCAGGACAGCAGAGACCCAGTACTTC.